These 26 T cell receptor beta chains were all obtained from the same sample, sequenced in a study of cytomegalovirus exposure and HLA in healthy donors. With 60 Vbeta and 13 Jbeta primers, the PCR was carried out. The assay was immunoSEQ multiplex PCR, and TCRdb's table has in-frame clones only and misses some. This table holds approximately 190,000 clones, more than 75% found once. The sample was PBMCs. The receptors originated from a man between 25 and 39 years old in good health and CMV-seronegative.

In its sample, this clone was seen once. CDR3 region: CASSEWGGGETQYF. The CDR3, as DNA: TGTGCCAGCAGTGAATGGGGGGGCGGAGAGACCCAGTACTTC. The chain links TRBV6-1 to TRBJ2-5; TRBD2 might be the D (7 bases). The CDR3 is made up of 14 amino acids. With 2 bases removed from V and 4 bases from J, the gap between germline ends came to 11 bases. Germline loops: CDR1 MNHNS, CDR2 SASEGT.

The chain combines TRBV28 with TRBJ1-5; TRBD1 agrees at 8 bases. The CDR3 spans 13 residues. J was trimmed by 6 bases and V by 6 bases; bases with no gene match: 4. Per the germline V gene, CDR1 is MDHEN and CDR2 is SYDVKM. CDR3 loop: CASRDRAIQPQHF. As DNA, the CDR3 is TGTGCCAGCAGGGACAGGGCTATTCAGCCCCAGCATTTT.

There are a few counts of this clone. This rearrangement joins TRBV7-2 to TRBJ2-7; 12 bases fit TRBD2. Germline V CDR1 and CDR2: SGHTA, FQGNSA. The junction had 6 bases not matched to a gene; V was cut back by 4 bases and J by 2 bases. The CDR3 covers 16 residues. The CDR3 region is CASSSASGGAAYEQYF. CDR3 DNA: TGTGCCAGCAGCTCGGCTAGCGGGGGGGCCGCCTACGAGCAGTACTTC.

The J gene is TRBJ1-5, the V gene TRBV27; 12 bases fit TRBD1. V trimming: 3 bases; J trimming: 7 bases; junction bases outside the gene matches: 4. In germline, CDR1 is MNHEY, CDR2 SMNVEV (reference sequence). CDR3 size: 15 residues. CDR3 sequence reads: CASSFSGTGGQPQHF. CDR3 bases: TGTGCCAGCAGTTTTTCCGGGACAGGGGGCCAGCCCCAGCATTTT.

The V and J genes are TRBV5-1 and TRBJ2-5; a possible D gene is TRBD1 (5 bases). V lost 6 bases, J lost 4 bases, and 16 bases lay in between. Germline CDR1 is SGHRS and CDR2 is YFSETQ. CDR3 length: 14 amino acids. The CDR3 DNA reads as TGCGCCAGCACCGAGGTGGCAGGGCCAGAGACCCAGTACTTC. This translates into CASTEVAGPETQYF.

The rearrangement uses TRBV5-6 and TRBJ1-1; D gene ambiguous. Germline CDR1 SGHDT, CDR2 YYEEEE. Trimming took off 4 bases at V and 4 bases at J, with 23 bases between the two ends. The CDR3 runs 17 residues. CDR3 amino acids: CASSPPLSGVWITEAFF. The DNA for the CDR3 is TGTGCCAGCAGCCCGCCACTATCCGGGGTATGGATCACTGAAGCTTTCTTT.

The V gene is TRBV9, the J gene TRBJ1-2; D is unclear. This CDR3 spans 14 amino acids. The germline gives CDR1 SGDLS, CDR2 YYNGEE. Trimming took 0 bases from V and 4 from J, leaving 10 bases between them. CDR3 coding DNA: TGTGCCAGCAGCGTAGTCACGGGTCCCTATGGCTACACCTTC. Amino acid sequence: CASSVVTGPYGYTF. Filled out from reference TRBV9 and TRBJ1-2, the complete variable domain reads DSGVTQTPKHLITATGQRVTLRCSPRSGDLSVYWYQQSLDQGLQFLIQYYNGEERAKGNILERFSAQQFPDLHSELNLSSLELGDSALYFCASSVVTGPYGYTFGSGTRLTVV.

The chain uses TRBV7-9 and TRBJ1-5, with 9 bases lining up with TRBD1. Germline V gives CDR1 SEHNR, CDR2 FQNEAQ (reference sequence). Unmatched junction bases numbered 9, after V lost 5 bases and J lost 7 bases. The CDR3 runs 15 residues. The CDR3 DNA follows: TGTGCCAGCAGCGTAGGGACAGGGACGTGGCAGCCCCAGCATTTT. Translation gives CASSVGTGTWQPQHF.

This clone came up once. The chain combines TRBV19 with TRBJ1-1; no reliable D call. The CDR3 is 17 amino acids. V lost 2 bases and J 3 bases, leaving 19 bases between the germline ends. Per the germline V gene, CDR1 is LNHDA and CDR2 is SQIVND (reference sequence). The CDR3 here is CASSIPYGPTMDTEAFF. The CDR3 DNA reads TGTGCCAGTAGTATACCATATGGACCGACTATGGACACTGAAGCTTTCTTT. The full variable domain, in which reference TRBV19 and TRBJ1-1 provide the parts outside the CDR3, is DGGITQSPKYLFRKEGQNVTLSCEQNLNHDAMYWYRQDPGQGLRLIYYSQIVNDFQKGDIAEGYSVSREKKESFPLTVTSAQKNPTAFYLCASSIPYGPTMDTEAFFGQGTRLTVV.

The chain couples TRBV5-5 to TRBJ1-2, with D possibly matching TRBD1 (5 bases). The V gene lost 2 bases and the J gene lost 4 bases, with 12 bases spanning the gap. The germline CDR1 and CDR2 sequences are SGHKS and YYEKEE (reference sequence). This CDR3 spans 14 amino acids. CDR3: CASSLAGGLYGYTF. CDR3 coding DNA: TGTGCCAGCAGCTTAGCGGGGGGTCTCTATGGCTACACCTTC.

V is TRBV7-6 and J is TRBJ2-7; possibly TRBD1 for D (6 bases). CDR1 is SGHVS and CDR2 is FNYEAQ in the germline V gene. Trimming stripped 4 bases from V and 5 bases from J, with 15 bases between. The CDR3 loop spans 14 amino acids. The CDR3: CASSSLGGRDEQYF. In DNA form, the CDR3 reads TGTGCCAGCAGCTCTCTAGGGGGTCGGGACGAGCAGTACTTC.

The chain links TRBV5-4 to TRBJ2-7; 8 nucleotides match TRBD2. The CDR3 is made up of 14 amino acids. V shed 1 base, J shed 2 bases, and the junction held 2 bases outside the gene matches. The germline CDR1 and CDR2 sequences are SGHNT and YYREEE (reference sequence). The CDR3, as DNA: TGTGCCAGCAGCTTGAATAGCGGGGCCTACGAGCAGTACTTC. Its protein is CASSLNSGAYEQYF.

Details on this clone: Other DNA sequences of this sample code for an identical CDR3. This rearrangement joins TRBV5-1 to TRBJ2-3; 8 nucleotides match TRBD1. V lost 3 bases, J lost 1 base, and 1 base stayed unmatched. The CDR3 has 14 residues. Germline loops: CDR1 SGHRS, CDR2 YFSETQ. The chain's CDR3 is CASSSGGGTDTQYF. Here the CDR3 DNA reads TGCGCCAGCAGCTCAGGGGGCGGCACAGATACGCAGTATTTT.

The chain links TRBV21-1 to TRBJ1-5; the D segment call TRBD1 is taken from the table without a DNA check. TRBV21-1 is termed a pseudogene. CDR3 size: 16 residues. CDR3 sequence (DNA): TGTGCCAGCAGACTGGACAGGGCTTATAGCAATCAGCCCCAGCATTTT. It translates to CASRLDRAYSNQPQHF.

The chain links TRBV7-2 to TRBJ2-7; D not resolved. This CDR3 contains 17 residues. Trimming stripped 1 base from V and 1 base from J, with 17 bases between. Germline V lookup: CDR1 SGHTA, CDR2 FQGNSA. DNA for the CDR3: TGTGCCAGCAGCTTAGATGTCCCGACATACGGTTCCTACGAGCAGTACTTC. Translating gives CASSLDVPTYGSYEQYF.

The chain couples TRBV6-5 to TRBJ2-5; TRBD1 is a possible D gene (6 bases). Matching the DNA end better, TRBJ2-7 makes the J call doubtful. This CDR3 is built from 13 residues. Germline assignment: CDR1 MNHEY and CDR2 SVGAGI. CDR3 residues: CASSSGTYYEQYF. The DNA for the CDR3 is TGTGCCAGCAGCTCCGGGACATACTACGAGCAGTACTTC.

This clone was detected a few times. The chain links TRBV4-3 to TRBJ2-7, with TRBD2 matching 11 bases. V lost 0 bases to trimming and J lost 6 bases; unmatched junction nucleotides: 7. CDR1 is LGHNA, CDR2 YSLEER, per germline. The CDR3 has 16 amino acids. The CDR3: CASSQETTSGGFEQYF. In DNA, the CDR3 is TGCGCCAGCAGCCAAGAGACAACTAGCGGGGGATTCGAGCAGTACTTC.

The J gene is TRBJ2-3, the V gene TRBV4-1; 7 nucleotides align to TRBD2. This CDR3 is 14 amino acids long. V lost 1 base, J lost 8 bases, and 6 bases stayed unmatched. The germline CDR1 and CDR2 sequences are MGHRA and YSYEKL. Here the CDR3 reads CASSQGGGTPTQYF. For the CDR3, the DNA is TGCGCCAGCAGCCAAGGGGGGGGGACCCCTACGCAGTATTTT.

V gene TRBV19 combines with J gene TRBJ2-5; 12 bases are a match to TRBD1. V was pared by 1 base and J by 5 bases, with 5 bases of the junction left unmatched. CDR3 length: 16 residues. Germline CDR1 and CDR2: LNHDA and SQIVND (reference sequence). CDR3 bases: TGTGCCAGTAGTATAGTATGGGACAGGGGGCGTGAGACCCAGTACTTC. Residues: CASSIVWDRGRETQYF.

This chain connects TRBV12-5 to TRBJ2-5; no definite D call. The CDR3 runs 15 residues. Germline values: CDR1 LGHNT, CDR2 FRNRAP. The V and J ends lost 1 base and 1 base respectively, with 10 bases between them. This chain's CDR3 is CASGLESGSQETQYF. For the CDR3, the DNA is TGTGCTAGTGGTTTGGAGTCGGGTTCCCAAGAGACCCAGTACTTC.

This clone appeared once. The chain is built from TRBV7-9 and TRBJ1-2; 8 nucleotides match TRBD1. V lost 6 bases, J lost 6 bases, and 12 bases stayed unmatched. The CDR3 has 15 amino acids. CDR1 SEHNR and CDR2 FQNEAQ come from the germline V gene (reference sequence). The CDR3 nucleotides are TGTGCCAGCAGTTACCGGGACAGGAGTTCGGATGGCTACACCTTC. Translated: CASSYRDRSSDGYTF.

The rearrangement joins TRBV27 to TRBJ1-2, with 10 nucleotides matching TRBD1. Germline V lookup: CDR1 MNHEY, CDR2 SMNVEV (reference sequence). The CDR3 runs to 14 residues. With 5 bases clipped from V and 8 bases from J, the junction kept 8 bases outside the gene matches. The CDR3 DNA follows: TGTGCCAGCAGTCCAACCCCGACAGGGGGCGGCTACACCTTC. As protein: CASSPTPTGGGYTF.

The rearrangement uses TRBV30 and TRBJ1-2, with a weak D call TRBD1 (5 bases). The V and J ends lost 4 bases and 5 bases respectively, with 20 bases between them. The germline V gene encodes CDR1 GTSNPN and CDR2 SVGIG (reference sequence). The CDR3 has 15 residues. CDR3 DNA sequence: TGTGCCTGGAAAGTCAGGACAACCCGGCATTATGGCTACACCTTC. As protein: CAWKVRTTRHYGYTF.

V usage is TRBV7-9 and J usage is TRBJ2-2; no definite D call. Trimming took 2 bases from V and 3 from J, leaving 13 bases between them. Per the germline V gene, CDR1 is SEHNR and CDR2 is FQNEAQ (reference sequence). This CDR3 is 16 amino acids long. CDR3 sequence (DNA): TGTGCCAGCAGCTTAAGGCCGGCGCAGGACACCGGGGAGCTGTTTTTT. Translation: CASSLRPAQDTGELFF.

The V gene is TRBV19, the J gene TRBJ1-2, with 7 bases fitting TRBD1. V lost 3 bases, J lost 4 bases, and 11 bases stayed unmatched. The CDR3 has 16 residues. In germline, CDR1 is LNHDA, CDR2 SQIVND (reference sequence). In nucleotides, the CDR3 is TGTGCCAGTAGTATGGGACTGGGACAGCTACTCTATGGCTACACCTTC. Protein product: CASSMGLGQLLYGYTF.

This clone was found once. This sequence joins TRBV7-8 and TRBJ2-5, with a possible D match to TRBD1 (6 bases). Judging by the DNA end, TRBJ2-7 fits better; the J call may be wrong. In germline, CDR1 is SGHVS, CDR2 FQNEAQ. The CDR3 has 16 residues. The CDR3 DNA reads TGTGCCAGCAGCCCTGAAGGCCCCAGGGGTGCCTACGAGCAGTACTTC. Translated, it gives CASSPEGPRGAYEQYF.